What follows are 8 T cell receptor beta chains derived from one specimen sequenced in a study of T cells after posttransplantation cyclophosphamide. A marrow graft followed busulfan-fludarabine conditioning, with cyclophosphamide on days +3 and +4. Method: immunoSEQ multiplex PCR; TCRdb's copy keeps in-frame clones and lacks some. The record shows 1,400 or so clones for this sample, with no singletons present. The sequencing used PBMCs, collected after an allogeneic stem cell transplant with post-transplant cyclophosphamide. These receptors originate from a male patient in his 30s who received an allogeneic stem cell transplant from a related donor, was CMV-positive, and had acute GVHD only. The graft donor may be the source of some T cells.

Sample share makes this clone medium-sized. In DNA form, the CDR3 reads TGTGCCACCAACAGGGGGCAAGAGACCCAGTACTTC. Residues: CATNRGQETQYF. The chain couples TRBV10-3 to TRBJ2-5; 8 bases map to TRBD1. CDR1 is ENHRY, CDR2 SYGVKD, per germline. CDR3 length equals 12 residues. The V segment lost 10 bases and the J segment 2 bases; nucleotides outside the gene matches: 3.

This clone is medium-sized. The J gene is TRBJ1-2, the V gene TRBV10-3; 9 bases line up with TRBD1. Germline V gene lookup returns CDR1 ENHRY and CDR2 SYGVKD. Unmatched junction bases numbered 15, after V lost 3 bases and J lost 4 bases. This CDR3 contains 18 residues. The CDR3 spells CAISDTRTGDRSPYGYTF. In DNA, the CDR3 is TGTGCCATCAGTGACACAAGGACAGGGGACCGGTCTCCCTATGGCTACACCTTC.

This clone is categorized as medium-sized. This rearrangement joins TRBV6-2 or TRBV6-3 to TRBJ1-1; no definite D call. V was shortened by 10 bases and J by 6 bases, with 18 bases between the two germline ends. CDR1 MNHEY and CDR2 SVGEGT come from the germline V gene. There are 13 residues in the CDR3. The CDR3 reads CATATVVRAEAFF. CDR3 nucleotide sequence: TGTGCCACCGCCACCGTGGTTCGCGCTGAAGCTTTCTTT.

This clone was seen repeatedly, ten times or more. The CDR3 protein is CASSSITGTVYEQYF. Written as DNA, the CDR3 is TGTGCCAGCAGTTCTATAACCGGGACAGTCTACGAGCAGTACTTC. The chain links TRBV9 to TRBJ2-7, with 7 bases aligning to TRBD1. The CDR3 extends over 15 amino acids. Germline assignment: CDR1 SGDLS and CDR2 YYNGEE. V lost 5 bases to trimming and J lost 3 bases; unmatched junction nucleotides: 11.

The sample holds many counts of this clone. The V and J genes are TRBV27 and TRBJ1-2, with TRBD1 as a possible D gene (5 bases). This CDR3 has 13 residues. The germline gives CDR1 MNHEY, CDR2 SMNVEV (reference sequence). Trimming removed 3 bases from V and 4 bases from J, with 9 bases in between. The CDR3 bases are TGTGCCAGCAGTTTCAAGGGGTCCTATGGCTACACCTTC. It translates to CASSFKGSYGYTF.

Sample share makes this clone medium-sized (0.01 to 0.1%). Other DNA sequences from this sample encode an identical CDR3 as well. V gene TRBV7-2 combines with J gene TRBJ2-5, with D possibly matching TRBD1 (6 bases). Trimming took 1 base from V and 1 from J, leaving 16 bases between them. CDR3 length equals 17 residues. Germline CDR1 SGHTA, CDR2 FQGNSA. CDR3 nucleotides: TGTGCCAGCAGCTTAGGGGGGCAGGGCTTGAGCCAAGAGACCCAGTACTTC. Its translation is CASSLGGQGLSQETQYF.

This clone qualifies as large (0.1 to 1%). The chain joins TRBV7-7 to TRBJ2-7, with 8 bases matching TRBD1. CDR3 length: 15 amino acids. V lost 4 bases to trimming and J lost 2 bases; unmatched junction nucleotides: 7. From germline, CDR1 is SSHAT and CDR2 FNYEAQ (reference sequence). The CDR3 reads CASSYGQGDTYEQYF. The DNA for the CDR3 is TGTGCCAGCAGCTATGGACAGGGAGACACCTACGAGCAGTACTTC.

This clone is termed medium-sized. V gene TRBV19 combines with J gene TRBJ1-4; a weak D match, TRBD1 (5 bases). Looked up from germline, CDR1 is LNHDA and CDR2 is SQIVND (reference sequence). CDR3 length: 15 residues. The ends were cut back, 1 base at V and 8 bases at J, with 14 bases in the middle. CDR3 residues: CASSIARLRGEKLFF. The CDR3 DNA reads TGTGCCAGTAGTATAGCCCGGCTGCGGGGGGAAAAACTGTTTTTT. The whole variable domain, remainder taken from reference TRBV19 and TRBJ1-4, is DGGITQSPKYLFRKEGQNVTLSCEQNLNHDAMYWYRQDPGQGLRLIYYSQIVNDFQKGDIAEGYSVSREKKESFPLTVTSAQKNPTAFYLCASSIARLRGEKLFFGSGTQLSVL.